This passage covers 8 T cell receptor beta chains from one sample sequenced in a study of CD8 T cells in Susac syndrome. RNA totalling roughly 0.45 to 1 ug underwent reverse transcription with random hexamers. TCRdb re-called the immunoSEQ multiplex PCR reads through MiXCR, storing one row per CDR3 protein. The sample lists 300,000 or so distinct CDR3 sequences; roughly 94% were seen once. Sequenced sample: CD4+ T cells from PBMCs. The source of these receptors is a human donor with multiple sclerosis.

This clonotype was found once. The rearrangement uses TRBV7-2 and TRBJ2-7; D unclear. The germline gives CDR1 SGHTA, CDR2 FQGNSA. V lost 1 base and J lost 2, with 12 bases in between. The CDR3 has 15 amino acids. CDR3 DNA: TGTGCCAGCAGCTTAGGGTTCACAAGAACCTACGAGCAGTACTTC. This sequence encodes CASSLGFTRTYEQYF. Using reference TRBV7-2 and TRBJ2-7 for the parts outside the CDR3, the full variable domain is GAGVSQSPSNKVTEKGKDVELRCDPISGHTALYWYRQSLGQGLEFLIYFQGNSAPDKSGLPSDRFSAERTGGSVSTLTIQRTQQEDSAVYLCASSLGFTRTYEQYFGPGTRLTVT.

The rearrangement uses TRBV5-8 and TRBJ2-4; TRBD1 might be the D (5 bases). CDR3 length equals 18 residues. Per germline, CDR1 SGHTS and CDR2 YDEGEE. V lost 0 bases, J lost 0 bases, and 16 bases lay in between. The CDR3 spells CASSLGRVAYLAKNIQYF. DNA of the CDR3: TGTGCCAGCAGCTTGGGCAGGGTGGCCTATCTAGCCAAAAACATTCAGTACTTC.

The chain joins TRBV6-5 to TRBJ1-5; weak D call: TRBD1 (5 bases). There are 14 residues in the CDR3. The germline gives CDR1 MNHEY, CDR2 SVGAGI. V lost 5 bases to trimming and J lost 5 bases, with 13 bases between them. For the CDR3, the DNA is TGTGCCAGCAGTAGGGGCAGGGATGATCAGCCCCAGCATTTT. It specifies CASSRGRDDQPQHF.

The chain links TRBV7-2 to TRBJ2-5; D may match TRBD1 or TRBD2 (5 bases each). The CDR3 spans 14 residues. Germline-derived CDR1 and CDR2 are SGHTA and FQGNSA. V shed 5 bases and J shed 4 bases, with 14 bases lying between them. CDR3 DNA: TGTGCCAGCAGCCATGACGGGGCAGCAGAGACCCAGTACTTC. It is translated as CASSHDGAAETQYF. The complete variable domain, with remaining parts taken from reference TRBV7-2 and TRBJ2-5, reads GAGVSQSPSNKVTEKGKDVELRCDPISGHTALYWYRQSLGQGLEFLIYFQGNSAPDKSGLPSDRFSAERTGGSVSTLTIQRTQQEDSAVYLCASSHDGAAETQYFGPGTRLLVL.

The CDR3 sequence: CASSQMDEQFF. In nucleotides, the CDR3 is TGTGCCAGCAGCCAAATGGACGAGCAGTTCTTC. This chain uses TRBV4-2 with TRBJ2-1; D remains ambiguous. The CDR3 totals 11 residues. Germline CDR1 and CDR2: LGHNA and YNFKEQ. V gave up 2 bases and J gave up 10 bases, with 6 bases separating them.

J is TRBJ2-5 and V is TRBV3-1, with D perhaps matching TRBD2 (5 bases). CDR3 length equals 14 residues. V lost 4 bases, J lost 1 base, and 10 bases lay in between. Germline values: CDR1 LGHDT, CDR2 YNNKEL (reference sequence). CDR3 in DNA: TGTGCCAGCAGCCCCTCCGGGATCCAAGAGACCCAGTACTTC. Its translation is CASSPSGIQETQYF.

The DNA for the CDR3 is TGTGCCAGCAGCCCCCGACCCAGCTCTGGAAACACCATATATTTT. It yields the protein CASSPRPSSGNTIYF. This rearrangement joins TRBV7-2 to TRBJ1-3; no reliable D call. Germline CDR1 reads SGHTA; CDR2 reads FQGNSA. Trimming cost V 5 bases and J 0 bases, with 11 bases left between them. The CDR3 has 15 residues. The variable domain in full, with the rest retrieved from reference TRBV7-2 and TRBJ1-3, is GAGVSQSPSNKVTEKGKDVELRCDPISGHTALYWYRQSLGQGLEFLIYFQGNSAPDKSGLPSDRFSAERTGGSVSTLTIQRTQQEDSAVYLCASSPRPSSGNTIYFGEGSWLTVV.

This clonotype was picked up one time. J is TRBJ2-2 and V is TRBV6-2 or TRBV6-3; unclear D gene. The CDR3 has 14 amino acids. Germline values: CDR1 MNHEY, CDR2 SVGEGT. Trimming pared 7 bases from V and 2 bases from J, leaving 11 bases between. The CDR3 DNA reads as TGTGCCAGCATCACGAGCCGAAACACCGGGGAGCTGTTTTTT. Translated: CASITSRNTGELFF.